One sample yielded the 25 T cell receptor beta chains listed below, sequenced in a study of cytomegalovirus exposure and HLA in healthy donors. 60 Vbeta and 13 Jbeta primers were used in PCR. Only in-frame clones appear in the TCRdb table, and some are missing; sequencing was by immunoSEQ multiplex PCR. The table has about 94,000 clones, 70% to 85% seen once. The sequenced material came from PBMCs. The source of these receptors is a human donor in good health.

J is TRBJ1-2 and V is TRBV9, with D maybe TRBD1 (5 bases). The germline V and J ends were trimmed by 0 bases and 2 bases, with 14 bases remaining between them. CDR3 length: 16 amino acids. The germline V gene has CDR1 SGDLS and CDR2 YYNGEE. The CDR3 spells CASSVGGGVANYGYTF. The CDR3 nucleotides read TGTGCCAGCAGCGTAGGAGGAGGGGTGGCGAACTATGGCTACACCTTC.

This clone was found a few times. The chain combines TRBV6-1 with TRBJ1-2; 9 nucleotides align to TRBD1. Per the germline V gene, CDR1 is MNHNS and CDR2 is SASEGT. The CDR3 is 13 amino acids. V was clipped by 6 bases and J by 5 bases; unmatched bases: 4. DNA for the CDR3: TGTGCCAGCAGCGAGGGACAGGGATATGGCTACACCTTC. Its protein product is CASSEGQGYGYTF.

This clone was found once. CDR3 region: CASSLVGVGELFF. The CDR3, as DNA: TGTGCCAGCAGCTTAGTAGGGGTCGGGGAGCTGTTTTTT. This chain connects TRBV13 to TRBJ2-2; a possible D gene is TRBD1 (5 bases). Germline assignment: CDR1 PRHDT and CDR2 FYEKMQ (reference sequence). The CDR3 extends over 13 amino acids. V dropped 1 base and J dropped 7 bases, with 7 bases sitting between them.

The V call is TRBV6-5, the J call TRBJ2-3; tentatively, D is TRBD2 (7 bases). CDR3 length: 15 residues. V gave up 6 bases and J gave up 1 base, with 14 bases separating them. Germline V lookup: CDR1 MNHEY, CDR2 SVGAGI. The CDR3 loop is CASRQRGGRTDTQYF. CDR3 DNA sequence: TGTGCCAGCAGACAAAGGGGGGGACGCACAGATACGCAGTATTTT.

V and J are TRBV5-6 and TRBJ2-2; weak D call: TRBD2 (6 bases). The V end was cut by 2 bases, the J end by 2 bases, with 10 bases between. CDR1 is SGHDT, CDR2 YYEEEE, per germline. CDR3 length equals 15 residues. The CDR3 region has the DNA TGTGCCAGCAGCTTCCGGGACTTTAACACCGGGGAGCTGTTTTTT. It yields the protein CASSFRDFNTGELFF.

V and J are TRBV14 and TRBJ1-6; TRBD1 matches at 9 bases. Germline trimming cut 2 bases from V and 0 bases from J; bases unmatched to any gene: 5. The CDR3 is 18 amino acids. Germline V gene data show CDR1 as SGHDN and CDR2 as FVKESK. For the CDR3, the DNA is TGTGCCAGCAGCCAAAGGACAGGGGTCGGCTCCTATAATTCACCCCTCCACTTT. Its protein is CASSQRTGVGSYNSPLHF.

The table lists this clone with a count of one. This CDR3 reads CASSIGPGSGGYTF. DNA for the CDR3: TGTGCCAGTAGTATAGGCCCGGGTTCGGGTGGCTACACCTTC. This rearrangement joins TRBV19 to TRBJ1-2; no clear D. Trimming cost V 1 base and J 7 bases, with 13 bases left between them. There are 14 residues in the CDR3. In germline, CDR1 is LNHDA, CDR2 SQIVND (reference sequence).

The chain couples TRBV19 to TRBJ2-7, with D perhaps matching TRBD2 (5 bases). CDR3 size: 14 residues. The V end lost 4 bases, the J end lost 0 bases, and 10 bases lay between the germline ends. Germline values: CDR1 LNHDA, CDR2 SQIVND (reference sequence). The CDR3 region is CASSTGIDSYEQYF. DNA of the CDR3: TGTGCCAGTAGTACCGGGATAGACTCCTACGAGCAGTACTTC. Variable domain in full (rest from reference TRBV19 and TRBJ2-7): DGGITQSPKYLFRKEGQNVTLSCEQNLNHDAMYWYRQDPGQGLRLIYYSQIVNDFQKGDIAEGYSVSREKKESFPLTVTSAQKNPTAFYLCASSTGIDSYEQYFGPGTRLTVT.

The chain employs TRBV5-6 and TRBJ1-6, with 8 bases fitting TRBD1. This CDR3 spans 16 amino acids. The V gene end was trimmed by 0 bases and the J gene end by 7 bases; junction bases not matched to a gene: 6. CDR1 and CDR2 (germline): SGHDT, YYEEEE. CDR3 nucleotides: TGTGCCAGCAGCTTGGGGGGACAGGATCGGAATTCACCCCTCCACTTT. Translated, it gives CASSLGGQDRNSPLHF. Full variable domain (remainder filled in from reference TRBV5-6 and TRBJ1-6): DAGVTQSPTHLIKTRGQQVTLRCSPKSGHDTVSWYQQALGQGPQFIFQYYEEEERQRGNFPDRFSGHQFPNYSSELNVNALLLGDSALYLCASSLGGQDRNSPLHFGNGTRLTVT.

This clone was recorded a few times. The chain links TRBV7-9 to TRBJ2-7; a weak D match, TRBD1 (7 bases). CDR1 and CDR2 (germline): SEHNR, FQNEAQ (reference sequence). Trimming shortened V by 4 bases and J by 2 bases, and 15 bases separated the two germline ends. This CDR3 is built from 15 residues. For the CDR3, the DNA is TGTGCCAGCAGCTCGCGGGACAGCTCGCCCTACGAGCAGTACTTC. It codes for CASSSRDSSPYEQYF.

The chain recombines TRBV21-1 with TRBJ2-2; the table's D call, TRBD2, was not checked against the DNA. TRBV21-1 is annotated as a pseudogene. This CDR3 region has 16 residues. CDR3 bases: TGTGCCAGCAGCAAAGATCGGTGGCGGGACGGCGGGGAGCTGTTTTTT. This translates into CASSKDRWRDGGELFF.

The chain joins TRBV4-3 to TRBJ2-2; a weak D match, TRBD1 (5 bases). The V end was cut by 0 bases, the J end by 1 base, with 12 bases between. The CDR3 is 17 residues long. The V gene's germline CDR1 is LGHNA and CDR2 YSLEER. CDR3 loop: CASSQDLAGLNTGELFF. CDR3 nucleotides: TGCGCCAGCAGCCAAGATCTGGCAGGGTTGAACACCGGGGAGCTGTTTTTT.

This clone was counted a few times. The V gene is TRBV27, the J gene TRBJ1-2, with 7 bases lining up with TRBD1. V gave up 0 bases and J gave up 5 bases; unmatched junction bases: 3. CDR3 size: 14 residues. Germline CDR1 and CDR2: MNHEY and SMNVEV (reference sequence). The CDR3 nucleotides are TGTGCCAGCAGTTTATCGGCCAGGGGGTATGGCTACACCTTC. Residues: CASSLSARGYGYTF.

V usage is TRBV10-3 and J usage is TRBJ1-5; 9 nucleotides align to TRBD1. The junction had 8 bases not matched to a gene; V was cut back by 5 bases and J by 6 bases. Germline V gives CDR1 ENHRY, CDR2 SYGVKD. The CDR3 totals 15 residues. The chain's CDR3 is CAISHDRGGGQPQHF. CDR3 coding DNA: TGTGCCATCAGTCATGACAGGGGGGGCGGTCAGCCCCAGCATTTT.

The chain combines TRBV5-5 with TRBJ2-3; 7 bases fit TRBD1. This CDR3 is built from 15 residues. Germline CDR1 and CDR2: SGHKS and YYEKEE (reference sequence). Trimming at V came to 6 bases and at J to 6 bases, leaving 13 bases not matched to a gene. The CDR3 sequence: CASKGASIGLDTQYF. CDR3 bases: TGTGCCAGCAAGGGGGCTTCAATCGGGTTGGATACGCAGTATTTT.

CDR3 protein: CASSLRRQGIGNTQYF. The CDR3 DNA follows: TGTGCCAGCAGCTTAAGGCGGCAGGGGATAGGTAATACGCAGTATTTT. The V and J genes are TRBV7-2 and TRBJ2-3, with TRBD1 as a possible D gene (6 bases). The ends were cut back, 2 bases at V and 7 bases at J, with 19 bases in the middle. The CDR3 contains 16 residues. CDR1 SGHTA and CDR2 FQGNSA come from the germline V gene.

The rearrangement uses TRBV5-4 and TRBJ2-7, with D possibly TRBD1 on 5 matching bases. Germline V gene sequence: CDR1 SGHNT, CDR2 YYREEE (reference sequence). CDR3 length: 13 amino acids. Deletions cut 4 bases from V and 0 bases from J, with 8 bases between. CDR3 in amino acids: CASSPGHSYEQYF. The CDR3 DNA reads TGTGCCAGCAGCCCCGGACACTCCTACGAGCAGTACTTC.

This clone was counted only a few times. V is TRBV5-4 and J is TRBJ1-5; D might be TRBD1 (5 bases). Trimming shortened V by 3 bases and J by 3 bases, and 13 bases separated the two germline ends. The CDR3 runs 15 residues. Germline V gene sequence: CDR1 SGHNT, CDR2 YYREEE (reference sequence). In DNA form, the CDR3 reads TGTGCCAGCAGCTCAGACGGGGGGTCCAATCAGCCCCAGCATTTT. Translating gives CASSSDGGSNQPQHF.

CDR3 amino acids: CTSSPRRPGGWDTQYF. The DNA of the CDR3 is TGCACCAGCAGCCCCCGTCGGCCGGGAGGGTGGGATACGCAGTATTTT. The chain has TRBV1 and TRBJ2-3; the table gives TRBD2 as D, unverified against the DNA. TRBV1 is a pseudogene segment. This CDR3 is built from 16 residues.

The chain recombines TRBV2 with TRBJ2-1; 11 bases map to TRBD2. Germline V CDR1 and CDR2: SNHLY, FYNNEI. Germline trimming cut 3 bases from V and 3 bases from J; bases unmatched to any gene: 4. The CDR3 is 16 residues long. The CDR3 sequence: CASSDLAGGHYNEQFF. Written as DNA, the CDR3 is TGTGCCAGCAGTGACCTAGCGGGGGGTCACTACAATGAGCAGTTCTTC.

V and J are TRBV10-3 and TRBJ1-3; the D is unclear. The CDR3 contains 13 residues. Trimming shortened V by 2 bases and J by 5 bases, and 7 bases separated the two germline ends. Germline loops: CDR1 ENHRY, CDR2 SYGVKD. CDR3 in amino acids: CAISEGGRNTIYF. The CDR3 nucleotides are TGTGCCATCAGTGAGGGTGGGCGAAACACCATATATTTT.

This clone was seen a single time. The CDR3 sequence is CASSDLGLAGGNEQYF. DNA for the CDR3: TGTGCCAGCAGTGACCTAGGGCTAGCGGGAGGTAACGAGCAGTACTTC. This chain links TRBV25-1 with TRBJ2-7, with TRBD2 identical over 11 bases. Per the germline V gene, CDR1 is MGHDK and CDR2 is SYGVNS. CDR3 size: 16 residues. Trimming cost V 3 bases and J 5 bases; bases outside gene matches: 9.

The chain links TRBV6-1 to TRBJ1-2, with D unclear. The CDR3 contains 11 residues. In germline, CDR1 is MNHNS, CDR2 SASEGT. The V end lost 8 bases, the J end lost 4 bases, and 8 bases lay between the germline ends. The DNA of the CDR3 is TGTGCCAGCTGGCAGCGCTATGGCTACACCTTC. Encoded protein: CASWQRYGYTF.

V is TRBV19 and J is TRBJ2-1, with 8 nucleotides matching TRBD2. The length of the CDR3 is 19 residues. The germline V gene encodes CDR1 LNHDA and CDR2 SQIVND (reference sequence). Trimming cost V 0 bases and J 1 base; bases outside gene matches: 11. In DNA, the CDR3 is TGTGCCAGTAGTATAGATTTTTCGGCTAGCGGGTCGTCCTACAATGAGCAGTTCTTC. Translated: CASSIDFSASGSSYNEQFF. The variable domain in full, with the rest retrieved from reference TRBV19 and TRBJ2-1, is DGGITQSPKYLFRKEGQNVTLSCEQNLNHDAMYWYRQDPGQGLRLIYYSQIVNDFQKGDIAEGYSVSREKKESFPLTVTSAQKNPTAFYLCASSIDFSASGSSYNEQFFGPGTRLTVL.

The rearrangement joins TRBV5-1 to TRBJ2-7; D gene unclear. V shed 0 bases and J shed 4 bases, with 17 bases lying between them. There are 16 residues in the CDR3. Germline loops: CDR1 SGHRS, CDR2 YFSETQ. CDR3 nucleotides: TGCGCCAGCAGCTTGGAGGCTAACTTACCGACTTACGAGCAGTACTTC. Protein product: CASSLEANLPTYEQYF.